This T cell receptor beta chain was recovered during a study of CD8 T cells in Susac syndrome. General observations from the study: In total CD8+ repertoires, more than 15 Susac-specific public clones were found, and CD8+ TEMRA repertoires had four or five. TCR sequencing and HLA analysis covered a relatively small number of individuals.

With regard to this clonotype: What it recognizes is unknown.

Random-hexamer reverse transcription was applied to roughly 0.5 to 1 ug RNA. TCRdb itself ran the immunoSEQ multiplex PCR reads through MiXCR, one entry per CDR3 protein. The profile shows about 76,000 distinct CDR3 sequences, approximately 94% of them singletons. This CDR3 comprises 13 residues. Per germline, CDR1 MNHNS and CDR2 SASEGT. Trimming shortened V by 4 bases and J by 5 bases, and 9 bases separated the two germline ends. The sample taken for sequencing was CD8+ T cells from PBMCs. The receptor's source is a human donor with Susac syndrome. This chain joins TRBV6-1 and TRBJ1-5; D gene uncertain. As DNA, the CDR3 is TGTGCCAGCAGTGTCGAGAGGGATCAGCCCCAGCATTTT. Translation gives CASSVERDQPQHF.